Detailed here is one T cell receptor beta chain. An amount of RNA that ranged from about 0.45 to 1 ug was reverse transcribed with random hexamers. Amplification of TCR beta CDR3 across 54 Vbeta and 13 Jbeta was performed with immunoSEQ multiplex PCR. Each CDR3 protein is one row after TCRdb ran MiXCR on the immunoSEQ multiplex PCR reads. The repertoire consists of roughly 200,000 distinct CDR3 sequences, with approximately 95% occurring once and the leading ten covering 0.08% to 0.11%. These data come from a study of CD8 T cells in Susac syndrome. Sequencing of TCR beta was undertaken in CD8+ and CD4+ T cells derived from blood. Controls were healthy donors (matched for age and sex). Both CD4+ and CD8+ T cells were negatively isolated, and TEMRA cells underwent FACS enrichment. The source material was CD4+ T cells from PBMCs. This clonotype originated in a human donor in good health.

The CDR3 nucleotides read TGCAGCGTTGACTCTAGCAGTTACAATGAGCAGTTCTTC. Translated, it gives CSVDSSSYNEQFF. V and J are TRBV29-1 and TRBJ2-1, with a possible D match to TRBD2 (5 bases). This CDR3 has 13 amino acids. In germline, CDR1 is SQVTM, CDR2 ANQGSEA. Trimming stripped 3 bases from V and 4 bases from J, with 10 bases between.